Detailed here is one T cell receptor beta chain. The germline CDR1 and CDR2 sequences are SGHVS and FQNEAQ. V lost 3 bases and J lost 0, with 15 bases in between. This CDR3 has 16 residues. Followed longitudinally, the Seattle patients had been enrolled during active infection. This entry is derived from a study of blood T cell repertoires in COVID-19. Study at large: From T cells, B-cell-depleted T cells, or PBMCs came the material, which was cDNA or gDNA.

Measured with immunoSEQ multiplex PCR; TCRdb has only the in-frame clones, and not every one. The data show around 280,000 clones, approximately 91% seen once. The V and J genes are TRBV7-8 and TRBJ2-7; the D gene is possibly TRBD1 (6 bases). The sequence derives from a woman under 40 with COVID-19, enrolled during active disease. The sequenced sample consisted of peripheral blood. The CDR3 loop reads CASSFRARTVSYEQYF. CDR3 DNA sequence: TGTGCCAGCAGCTTCCGGGCGAGGACAGTCTCCTACGAGCAGTACTTC.